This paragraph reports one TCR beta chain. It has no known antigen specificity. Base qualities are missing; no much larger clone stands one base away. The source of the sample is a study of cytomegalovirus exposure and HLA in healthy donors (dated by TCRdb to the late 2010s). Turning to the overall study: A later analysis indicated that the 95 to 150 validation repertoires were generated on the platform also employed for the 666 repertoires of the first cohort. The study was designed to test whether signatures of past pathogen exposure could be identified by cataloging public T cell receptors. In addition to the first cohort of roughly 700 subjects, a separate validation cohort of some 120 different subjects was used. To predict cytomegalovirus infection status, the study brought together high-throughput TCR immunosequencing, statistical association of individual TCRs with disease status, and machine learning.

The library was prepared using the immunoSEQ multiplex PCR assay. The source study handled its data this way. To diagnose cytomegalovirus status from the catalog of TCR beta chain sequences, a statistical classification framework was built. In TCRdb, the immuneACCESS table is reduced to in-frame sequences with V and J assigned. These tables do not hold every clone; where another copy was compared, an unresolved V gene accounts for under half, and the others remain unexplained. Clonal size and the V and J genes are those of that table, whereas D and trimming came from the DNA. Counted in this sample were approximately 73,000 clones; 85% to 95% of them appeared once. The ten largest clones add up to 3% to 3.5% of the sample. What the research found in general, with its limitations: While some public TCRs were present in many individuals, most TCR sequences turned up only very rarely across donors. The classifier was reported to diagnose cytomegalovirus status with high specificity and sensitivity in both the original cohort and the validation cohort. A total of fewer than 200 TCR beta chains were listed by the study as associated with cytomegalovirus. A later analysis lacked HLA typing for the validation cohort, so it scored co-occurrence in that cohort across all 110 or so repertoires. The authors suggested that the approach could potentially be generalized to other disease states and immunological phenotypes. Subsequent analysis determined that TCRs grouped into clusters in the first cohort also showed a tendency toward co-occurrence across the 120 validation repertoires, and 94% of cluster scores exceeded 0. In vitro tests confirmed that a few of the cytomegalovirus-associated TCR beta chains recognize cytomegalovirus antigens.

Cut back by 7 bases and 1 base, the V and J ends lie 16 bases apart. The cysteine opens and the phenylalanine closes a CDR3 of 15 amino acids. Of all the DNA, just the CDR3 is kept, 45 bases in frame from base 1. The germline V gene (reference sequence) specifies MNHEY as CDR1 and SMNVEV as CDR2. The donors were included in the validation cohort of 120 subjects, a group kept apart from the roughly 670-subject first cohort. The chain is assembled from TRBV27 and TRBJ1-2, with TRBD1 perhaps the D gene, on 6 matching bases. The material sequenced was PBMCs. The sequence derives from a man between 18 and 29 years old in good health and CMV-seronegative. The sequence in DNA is TGTGCCAGCAAACATAGGGCAGGGGATAACTATGGCTACACCTTC. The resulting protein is CASKHRAGDNYGYTF.